This T cell receptor beta chain was sequenced in a study of blood T cell repertoires in COVID-19. Study-level background: The study drew acute and convalescent COVID-19 samples from the United States, Italy and Spain. Sources were T cells, B-cell-depleted T cells, or PBMCs; the material itself was cDNA or gDNA.

This CDR3 region has 12 residues. Germline CDR1 KGHDR, CDR2 SFDVKD. V shed 3 bases and J shed 2 bases, with 3 bases lying between them. As originally analysed: Cell counts per sample came from amplifying reference gene primers. The data were produced by immunoSEQ multiplex PCR, yet TCRdb's version contains in-frame clones alone and is incomplete. V and J calls and clone size are as listed in that table; D and trimming were resolved from the DNA. The table lists about 34,000 clones, over 70% of them singletons. The chain combines TRBV24-1 with TRBJ1-1; D remains ambiguous. Sequencing input: peripheral blood. This receptor was taken from a man between 70 and 80 years old with COVID-19, enrolled during active disease. The CDR3 DNA is TGTGCCACCAGTGATCGTAACACTGAAGCTTTCTTT. Protein: CATSDRNTEAFF.